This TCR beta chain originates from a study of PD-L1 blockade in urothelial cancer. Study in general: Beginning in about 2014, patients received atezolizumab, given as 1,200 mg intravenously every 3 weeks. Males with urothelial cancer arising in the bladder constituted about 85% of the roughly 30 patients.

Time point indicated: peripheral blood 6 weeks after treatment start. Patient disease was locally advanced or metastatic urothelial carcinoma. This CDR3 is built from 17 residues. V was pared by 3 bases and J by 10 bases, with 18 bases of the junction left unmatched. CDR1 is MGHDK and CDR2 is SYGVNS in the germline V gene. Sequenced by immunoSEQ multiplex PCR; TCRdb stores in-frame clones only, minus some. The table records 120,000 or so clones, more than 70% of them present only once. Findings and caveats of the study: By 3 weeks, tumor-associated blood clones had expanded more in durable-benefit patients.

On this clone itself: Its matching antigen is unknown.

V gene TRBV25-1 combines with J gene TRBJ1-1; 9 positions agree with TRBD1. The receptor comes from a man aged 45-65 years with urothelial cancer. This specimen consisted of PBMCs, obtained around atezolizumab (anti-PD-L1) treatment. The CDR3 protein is CASSDSNPRQGGTGAFF. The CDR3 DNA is TGTGCCAGCAGTGATTCCAACCCCAGACAGGGGGGGACGGGAGCTTTCTTT.